One sample yielded the 20 T cell receptor beta chains listed below, sequenced in a study of cytomegalovirus exposure and HLA in healthy donors listed by TCRdb under 2017. Libraries were built with the immunoSEQ multiplex PCR assay. A mixture of 60 forward primers for TCR Vbeta segments and 13 reverse primers for TCR Jbeta segments was used in the multiplex PCR. Imported from immuneACCESS, the table was reduced by TCRdb to in-frame sequences with V and J called. These copies leave out some clones; in studies compared against another copy, an unresolved V gene accounts for under half, and the cause of the remainder is not known. For this sample the table gives 120,000 or so clones, of which less than 80% were detected only once. Jointly, the top ten make up about 3.3% of the sample. Sequencing was performed on PBMCs. These TCRs come from a woman aged 45-65 years in good health and CMV-seronegative.

J is TRBJ2-5 and V is TRBV9; tentatively, D is TRBD2 (5 bases). V lost 0 bases and J lost 5, with 17 bases in between. The length of the CDR3 is 16 residues. CDR1 and CDR2 (germline): SGDLS, YYNGEE. CDR3 coding DNA: TGTGCCAGCAGCGTAGTAAGGACTTCATTGACGGAGACCCAGTACTTC. Translation gives CASSVVRTSLTETQYF.

In regard to this clone: The sample carries other DNA sequences with the same CDR3. This chain uses TRBV20-1 with TRBJ2-7, with a tentative D call TRBD1 (6 bases). Trimming shortened V by 5 bases and J by 3 bases, and 8 bases separated the two germline ends. The germline V gene has CDR1 DFQATT and CDR2 SNEGSKA (reference sequence). This CDR3 spans 11 amino acids. Here the CDR3 DNA reads TGCAGTGCTCCGGACAGCTACGAGCAGTACTTC. This encodes CSAPDSYEQYF.

This sequence joins TRBV9 and TRBJ1-2; tentative D call: TRBD1 (6 bases). Germline CDR1 reads SGDLS; CDR2 reads YYNGEE. Trimming stripped 0 bases from V and 4 bases from J, with 19 bases between. The CDR3 totals 17 residues. The CDR3 sequence: CASSVEGGVQSLYGYTF. DNA of the CDR3: TGTGCCAGCAGCGTAGAAGGGGGGGTACAGAGCCTCTATGGCTACACCTTC.

This chain connects TRBV19 to TRBJ2-7; the match to TRBD1 covers 9 bases. Unmatched junction bases numbered 14, after V lost 5 bases and J lost 6 bases. CDR3 length: 16 amino acids. The germline gives CDR1 LNHDA, CDR2 SQIVND (reference sequence). In DNA, the CDR3 is TGTGCCAGTAGTCGAGGCCGGGACAGGGATCGGCGCGAGCAGTACTTC. Translating it yields CASSRGRDRDRREQYF.

This sequence joins TRBV11-3 and TRBJ2-1; TRBD2 agrees at 8 bases. In germline, CDR1 is SGHNT, CDR2 YENEEA. CDR3 length: 14 amino acids. The junction had 4 bases not matched to a gene; V was cut back by 1 base and J by 8 bases. The CDR3 DNA reads as TGTGCCAGCAGCTTAGTAACGACTAGCGATGAGCAGTTCTTC. Translation: CASSLVTTSDEQFF.

V and J are TRBV29-1 and TRBJ2-1; 15 bases line up with TRBD2. Germline lookup yields CDR1 SQVTM and CDR2 ANQGSEA. With V trimmed by 6 bases and J by 4 bases, 13 bases remained unmatched. This CDR3 comprises 18 residues. CDR3 residues: CSVAGTSGRMVLYNEQFF. CDR3 nucleotide sequence: TGCAGCGTCGCCGGGACTAGCGGGAGGATGGTACTATACAATGAGCAGTTCTTC.

As regards this clone: The germline gene is not matched at one end of the junction; a read error may be the cause. The chain is built from TRBV7-9 and TRBJ2-5; tentatively, D is TRBD1 (6 bases). The V gene's germline CDR1 is SEHNR and CDR2 FQNEAQ (reference sequence). The CDR3 length is 14 residues. CDR3 in amino acids: CSSSLGHLQETQYF. The CDR3 DNA sequence: TGTTCCAGCAGCTTGGGACATCTCCAAGAGACCCAGTACTTC.

The V and J genes are TRBV5-1 and TRBJ2-7, with TRBD2 matching over 10 bases. Germline trimming cut 4 bases from V and 2 bases from J; bases unmatched to any gene: 6. CDR3 size: 15 residues. Germline V gene sequence: CDR1 SGHRS, CDR2 YFSETQ. The CDR3 loop reads CASSPGTSVTYEQYF. The CDR3 coding sequence is TGCGCCAGCAGCCCCGGGACTAGCGTTACCTACGAGCAGTACTTC.

Remarks on this clone: The junction and the germline gene differ at one end; a read error may be behind it. This chain joins TRBV7-9 and TRBJ2-7; no reliable D call. In germline, CDR1 is SEHNR, CDR2 FQNEAQ (reference sequence). CDR3 length: 12 residues. CDR3 residues: CSSSLGVYEQYF. The CDR3 nucleotides read TGTTCCAGCAGCTTAGGAGTCTACGAGCAGTACTTC. The full variable domain, its missing parts supplied by reference TRBV7-9 and TRBJ2-7, is DTGVSQNPRHKITKRGQNVTFRCDPISEHNRLYWYRQTLGQGPEFLTYFQNEAQLEKSRLLSDRFSAERPKGSFSTLEIQRTEQGDSAMYLCSSSLGVYEQYFGPGTRLTVT.

This clone was detected only a few times. This sequence joins TRBV6-1 and TRBJ1-3; 7 bases fit TRBD1. J lost 1 base, V lost 8 bases, and 8 bases had no gene match. CDR1 is MNHNS, CDR2 SASEGT, per germline. The CDR3 runs to 15 residues. DNA of the CDR3: TGTGCCAGCGGACGACAGGGATCATCTGGAAACACCATATATTTT. It translates to CASGRQGSSGNTIYF.

This clone was seen more than once but under ten times. The chain has TRBV2 and TRBJ2-1; D gene unclear. The CDR3 has 15 amino acids. V shed 4 bases and J shed 0 bases, with 10 bases lying between them. Germline CDR1 SNHLY, CDR2 FYNNEI. CDR3 in DNA: TGTGCCAGCAGTGTCCTGTTCGGCTCCTACAATGAGCAGTTCTTC. Translating gives CASSVLFGSYNEQFF.

This clone was counted once. The V and J genes are TRBV7-2 and TRBJ2-7; a weak D match, TRBD1 (6 bases). Trimming took off 5 bases at V and 3 bases at J, with 17 bases between the two ends. The germline V gene has CDR1 SGHTA and CDR2 FQGNSA. CDR3 size: 15 residues. CDR3: CASSPDGTHVYEQYF. CDR3 DNA: TGTGCCAGCAGCCCCGACGGGACACACGTCTACGAGCAGTACTTC.

The V call is TRBV30, the J call TRBJ2-7, with 9 bases fitting TRBD1. Germline V gene lookup returns CDR1 GTSNPN and CDR2 SVGIG (reference sequence). J was trimmed by 5 bases and V by 0 bases; bases with no gene match: 8. The CDR3 runs to 15 residues. In DNA form, the CDR3 reads TGTGCCTGGAGTGTACGCCAAACAGGGGGCAACGAGCAGTACTTC. Translating it yields CAWSVRQTGGNEQYF.

CDR3 nucleotide sequence: TGTGCCAGCAGCGTAGGGATAGCGGGATCCTCAGATACGCAGTATTTT. Residues: CASSVGIAGSSDTQYF. The rearrangement links TRBV9 to TRBJ2-3; 8 bases are shared with TRBD2. V gave up 0 bases and J gave up 4 bases; unmatched junction bases: 7. The CDR3 has 16 residues. Germline CDR1 reads SGDLS; CDR2 reads YYNGEE.

The rearrangement links TRBV4-2 to TRBJ2-7; TRBD2 aligns across 13 bases. In germline, CDR1 is LGHNA, CDR2 YNFKEQ. The CDR3 covers 16 residues. The junction had 7 bases not matched to a gene; V was cut back by 3 bases and J by 5 bases. The CDR3 reads CASSHVTSGRFDEQYF. CDR3 sequence (DNA): TGTGCCAGCAGCCATGTGACTAGCGGGAGGTTCGACGAGCAGTACTTC.

CDR3 coding DNA: TGCAGCGTTGTTGAGACAGGGTATGGCTACACCTTC. Residues: CSVVETGYGYTF. The genes are TRBV29-1 and TRBJ1-2; 7 nucleotides line up with TRBD1. Trimming removed 4 bases from V and 5 bases from J; junction bases left unmatched: 4. In germline, CDR1 is SQVTM, CDR2 ANQGSEA. The CDR3 contains 12 residues.

The chain employs TRBV4-3 and TRBJ2-7; 10 bases are a match to TRBD2. Trimming at V came to 0 bases and at J to 4 bases, leaving 6 bases not matched to a gene. From germline, CDR1 is LGHNA and CDR2 YSLEER. The CDR3 sequence is 16 residues long. CDR3 amino acids: CASSQDSSGSVYEQYF. The CDR3 nucleotides are TGCGCCAGCAGCCAAGATTCTAGCGGGAGTGTATACGAGCAGTACTTC.

The genes are TRBV11-2 and TRBJ2-3, with TRBD1 matching 7 bases. This CDR3 region has 15 residues. The germline CDR1 and CDR2 sequences are SGHAT and FQNNGV. J was trimmed by 2 bases and V by 0 bases; bases with no gene match: 2. The CDR3 coding sequence is TGTGCCAGCAGCTTAGAGGGACAGCCCACAGATACGCAGTATTTT. Encoded protein: CASSLEGQPTDTQYF.

In this sample, this clone turned up once. The chain couples TRBV4-2 to TRBJ2-3, with TRBD2 as a possible D gene (5 bases). The germline gives CDR1 LGHNA, CDR2 YNFKEQ. The V and J ends lost 0 bases and 4 bases respectively, with 17 bases between them. The CDR3 loop spans 17 amino acids. The CDR3 protein is CASSQDHQEEVSDTQYF. DNA of the CDR3: TGTGCCAGCAGCCAAGATCATCAAGAGGAGGTTTCAGATACGCAGTATTTT.

This clone was seen more than once but under ten times. The chain couples TRBV5-1 to TRBJ2-7; D possibly corresponds to TRBD2 (6 bases). The CDR3 runs 14 residues. Germline CDR1 reads SGHRS; CDR2 reads YFSETQ. V was trimmed by 0 bases and J by 3 bases, leaving 10 bases between them. The CDR3 is CASSLGGAGYEQYF. CDR3 DNA: TGCGCCAGCAGCTTGGGGGGAGCGGGCTACGAGCAGTACTTC.